The entry below describes one TCR beta chain. Per the original data handling: Estimated nucleated cell counts came from reference gene primer amplification. The assay was immunoSEQ multiplex PCR, and TCRdb's table has in-frame clones only and misses some. From that table come the V and J calls and clone size; the DNA was used to work out D and trimming. This sample has 100,000 to 150,000 clones, with roughly 88% found just once. This entry belongs to a study of blood T cell repertoires in COVID-19. About the research overall: The United States, Italy and Spain were the sources of the acute and convalescent COVID-19 samples. Sample material is recorded as cDNA or gDNA derived from T cells, B-cell-depleted T cells, or PBMCs.

Trimming took 5 bases from V and 7 from J; bases not matched to a gene: 5. CDR1 is SGHTA and CDR2 is FQGTGA in the germline V gene. This CDR3 is 16 amino acids long. Sequencing used peripheral blood. The chain is built from TRBV7-3 and TRBJ2-1; 16 bases are shared with TRBD2. This sequence was found in a woman at least 80 years old with acute or convalescent COVID-19. The CDR3 sequence is CASSQGLAGGKNEQFF. In DNA, the CDR3 is TGTGCCAGCAGCCAGGGACTAGCGGGAGGGAAGAATGAGCAGTTCTTC.